The rows below give T cell receptor beta chains drawn from one sample of a study of Graves' ophthalmopathy and Graves' hyperthyroidism. TCRdb re-called the multiplex PCR reads through MiXCR, storing one row per CDR3 protein. The table has 350,000 to 400,000 distinct CDR3 sequences, 15% to 20% seen once. The sample consisted of peripheral blood. These TCRs come from a woman between 18 and 29 years old with Graves' ophthalmopathy. Each CDR3 is given with its conserved first and last residue. D genes are given only for firm matches. Size is stated for part of the rows, as once, few or many counts, or as a class when the clone is expanded.

CDR3aa: CASSYGGVRLAAYTGELFF
CDR3nt: TGTGCCAGCAGTTACGGGGGCGTCAGGCTTGCGGCTTACACCGGGGAGCTGTTTTTT
v_gene: TRBV6-2/TRBV6-3
j_gene: TRBJ2-2
abundance: -
d_gene: -

CDR3aa: CATTPGGEVSTGELFF
CDR3nt: TGTGCCACCACCCCGGGAGGGGAGGTCAGCACCGGGGAGCTGTTTTTT
v_gene: TRBV15
j_gene: TRBJ2-2
abundance: many
d_gene: TRBD2

CDR3aa: CASSVVGEQYF
CDR3nt: TGTGCCAGCAGTGTGGTGGGGGAGCAGTACTTC
v_gene: TRBV6-2/TRBV6-3
j_gene: TRBJ2-7
abundance: many
d_gene: -

CDR3aa: CASSILPGSYEQYF
CDR3nt: TGTGCCAGCAGTATCCTGCCGGGATCCTACGAGCAGTACTTC
v_gene: TRBV25-1
j_gene: TRBJ2-7
abundance: many
d_gene: -

CDR3aa: CASKPTGPNYGYTF
CDR3nt: TGTGCCAGCAAACCGACAGGCCCCAACTATGGCTACACCTTC
v_gene: TRBV6-2/TRBV6-3
j_gene: TRBJ1-2
abundance: many
d_gene: -

CDR3aa: CASTLRDRGTSNQPQHF
CDR3nt: TGCGCCAGCACTCTTCGGGACAGGGGTACTAGCAATCAGCCCCAGCATTTT
v_gene: TRBV10-1
j_gene: TRBJ1-5
abundance: many
d_gene: TRBD1

CDR3aa: CASSSPDRALDQPQHF
CDR3nt: TGTGCCAGCAGTTCACCCGACAGGGCCCTCGATCAGCCCCAGCATTTT
v_gene: TRBV6-2/TRBV6-3
j_gene: TRBJ1-5
abundance: many
d_gene: TRBD1

CDR3aa: CASSFGDRVRLNTEAFF
CDR3nt: TGTGCCAGCAGCTTCGGTGACAGGGTCAGATTGAACACTGAAGCTTTCTTT
v_gene: TRBV11-2
j_gene: TRBJ1-1
abundance: many
d_gene: TRBD1

CDR3aa: CATRDRVSSLPVSPLHF
CDR3nt: TGTGCGACGAGGGACAGGGTCAGCTCTTTACCAGTATCCCCCCTCCACTTT
v_gene: TRBV19
j_gene: TRBJ1-6
abundance: many
d_gene: TRBD1

CDR3aa: CASSPRQLLNYGYTF
CDR3nt: TGTGCCAGCAGCCCCCGACAGCTACTTAACTATGGCTACACCTTC
v_gene: TRBV6-1
j_gene: TRBJ1-2
abundance: many
d_gene: -

CDR3aa: CSARQETQYF
CDR3nt: TGCAGTGCTAGACAGGAGACCCAGTACTTC
v_gene: TRBV20-1
j_gene: TRBJ2-5
abundance: many
d_gene: -

CDR3aa: CATSAGAQETQYF
CDR3nt: TGTGCCACCAGCGCGGGGGCCCAAGAGACCCAGTACTTC
v_gene: TRBV15
j_gene: TRBJ2-5
abundance: once
d_gene: -

CDR3aa: CASSSQSGGPTEAFF
CDR3nt: TGTGCCAGCAGTTCCCAATCCGGGGGTCCCACTGAAGCTTTCTTT
v_gene: TRBV7-3
j_gene: TRBJ1-1
abundance: many
d_gene: -

CDR3aa: CASRLGGNNQPQHF
CDR3nt: TGTGCCAGCAGATTGGGCGGCAATAATCAGCCCCAGCATTTT
v_gene: TRBV12-3/TRBV12-4
j_gene: TRBJ1-5
abundance: many
d_gene: -

CDR3aa: CASSLRQGGQETQYF
CDR3nt: TGTGCCAGCAGCTTAAGACAGGGTGGGCAAGAGACCCAGTACTTC
v_gene: TRBV6-5
j_gene: TRBJ2-5
abundance: many
d_gene: TRBD1

CDR3aa: CASRSLAISNQPQHF
CDR3nt: TGTGCCAGTAGATCCCTGGCCATTAGCAATCAGCCCCAGCATTTT
v_gene: TRBV19
j_gene: TRBJ1-5
abundance: many
d_gene: -

CDR3aa: CASSLAQGQGPVGGYTF
CDR3nt: TGCGCCAGCAGCTTGGCCCAGGGACAGGGCCCAGTCGGGGGCTACACCTTC
v_gene: TRBV5-1
j_gene: TRBJ1-2
abundance: many
d_gene: TRBD1

CDR3aa: CASRRTLDNSPLHF
CDR3nt: TGTGCCAGCAGAAGGACACTAGATAATTCACCCCTCCACTTT
v_gene: TRBV6-5
j_gene: TRBJ1-6
abundance: many
d_gene: -

CDR3aa: CASSEHPGGAEAFF
CDR3nt: TGTGCCAGCAGTGAACACCCCGGGGGAGCTGAAGCTTTCTTT
v_gene: TRBV6-4
j_gene: TRBJ1-1
abundance: many
d_gene: -

CDR3aa: CAISVGGQALRSGNTIYF
CDR3nt: TGTGCCATCTCGGTAGGGGGGCAGGCCCTTCGCTCTGGAAACACCATATATTTT
v_gene: TRBV28
j_gene: TRBJ1-3
abundance: many
d_gene: -

CDR3aa: CASSLDPHGTGGGTGELFF
CDR3nt: TGTGCCAGCAGCTTAGACCCCCACGGGACAGGGGGCGGGACCGGGGAGCTGTTTTTT
v_gene: TRBV11-2
j_gene: TRBJ2-2
abundance: few
d_gene: TRBD1

CDR3aa: CASSPPGAVSYEQYF
CDR3nt: TGTGCCAGCAGCCCCCCGGGGGCGGTCTCCTACGAGCAGTACTTC
v_gene: TRBV28
j_gene: TRBJ2-7
abundance: many
d_gene: -

CDR3aa: CSVRRMFSYEQYF
CDR3nt: TGCAGCGTGAGACGCATGTTCTCCTACGAGCAGTACTTC
v_gene: TRBV29-1
j_gene: TRBJ2-7
abundance: many
d_gene: -

CDR3aa: CASSGTGGLYYEQYF
CDR3nt: TGTGCCAGCAGTGGGACAGGGGGCCTGTATTACGAGCAGTACTTC
v_gene: TRBV6-2/TRBV6-3
j_gene: TRBJ2-7
abundance: many
d_gene: TRBD1